The clone carrying this TCR beta chain was picked up one time. The antigen is undetermined. A far bigger clonotype differs at one base, so this is likely a read error. The sample originates from a study of read filtering for tumor transcriptome and immune sequencing. Study in general: Among patients, around 18 were male and more than 13 female, aged roughly 45 to 80 (mean about 69). IR-seq gave about 3.5 to 10.27 million TCR reads per sample; RNA-seq gave roughly 75 to 1,300.

From 300 to 450 ng of RNA, a library with molecular barcoded alpha/delta and beta/gamma adaptors was made. TCRdb redid the calling of the reads with MiXCR, one entry per CDR3 protein. The table shows tens of thousands of distinct CDR3 sequences, with 20% to 25% occurring only once. The study's findings and limits: The CD138-negative fraction was mixed bone marrow immune cells, not pure T cells. About 82% of IR-seq clonotypes had a single read, yet these held about 3.5% of reads.

Between the trimmed V and J ends, which lost 4 bases and 12 bases, there was a span of 16 bases. Germline V gene sequence: CDR1 MNHEY, CDR2 SMNVEV (reference sequence). This CDR3 is built from 13 residues. The chain links TRBV27 to TRBJ2-1; D gene ambiguous. The TCR sequence derives from a donor aged 40 or over with multiple myeloma. Sequencing input: a population of CD138-negative cells sorted from bone marrow. The CDR3 protein is CASSYSSRLGQFF. CDR3 coding DNA: TGTGCCAGCAGTTACTCCTCCCGCCTCGGGCAGTTCTTC.